Given below is one TCR beta chain in context. Its specificity is not known. Unique molecular identifiers featured in how the TCRbeta library was prepared. TCRdb re-analysed the PCR reads in MiXCR, keeping a single row per CDR3 protein. The top ten clones hold 11% of a sample with fewer than 400,000 distinct CDR3 sequences, around 25% of them seen once. The CDR3 runs to 16 residues. Germline assignment: CDR1 SSHAT and CDR2 FNYEAQ (reference sequence). The V end lost 1 base, the J end lost 0 bases, and 10 bases lay between the germline ends. The sample is drawn from a study of T-cell reconstitution after alpha-beta-depleted transplantation in children. Study results and caveats: At around two months after transplant, the alpha-beta T cells were reportedly derived from several hundred expanded clones that came from non-depleted graft cells. Surviving thymic progenitors and recipient T cells were the source of high TCRbeta diversity at day 60 in some patients.

The sequences come from PBMCs, mostly from graft donor cells, collected 180 days after TCRalphabeta/CD19-depleted stem cell transplant. This TCR came from a male patient aged 10 to 17 who had a stem cell transplant for acute lymphoblastic leukemia, so the T cells may come from the graft donor. This chain joins TRBV7-7 and TRBJ1-3; D unclear. CDR3 region: CASSLGNLYSGNTIYF. The DNA of the CDR3 is TGTGCCAGCAGCTTAGGGAACCTCTACTCTGGAAACACCATATATTTT. The whole variable domain, filled in from reference TRBV7-7 and TRBJ1-3, reads GAGVSQSPRYKVTKRGQDVTLRCDPISSHATLYWYQQALGQGPEFLTYFNYEAQPDKSGLPSDRFSAERPEGSISTLTIQRTEQRDSAMYRCASSLGNLYSGNTIYFGEGSWLTVV.